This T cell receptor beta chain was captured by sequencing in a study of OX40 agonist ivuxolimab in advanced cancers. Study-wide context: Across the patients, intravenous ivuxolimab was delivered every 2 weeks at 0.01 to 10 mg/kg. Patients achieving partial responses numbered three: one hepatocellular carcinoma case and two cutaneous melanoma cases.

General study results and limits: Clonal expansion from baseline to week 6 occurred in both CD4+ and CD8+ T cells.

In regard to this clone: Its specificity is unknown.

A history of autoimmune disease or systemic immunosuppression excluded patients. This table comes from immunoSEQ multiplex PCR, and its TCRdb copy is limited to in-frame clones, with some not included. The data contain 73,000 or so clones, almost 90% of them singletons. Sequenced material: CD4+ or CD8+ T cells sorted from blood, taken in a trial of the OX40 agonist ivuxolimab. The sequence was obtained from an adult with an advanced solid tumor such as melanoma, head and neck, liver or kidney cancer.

The DNA of the CDR3 is TGTGCCAGTGGTCGGGGGAATGCGCAGACCCAGTACTTC. Its translation: CASGRGNAQTQYF. The chain employs TRBV6-5 and TRBJ2-5, with a tentative D call TRBD2 (6 bases). V was shortened by 9 bases and J by 6 bases, with 17 bases between the two germline ends. CDR1 and CDR2 (germline): MNHEY, SVGAGI. The CDR3 sequence is 13 residues long.